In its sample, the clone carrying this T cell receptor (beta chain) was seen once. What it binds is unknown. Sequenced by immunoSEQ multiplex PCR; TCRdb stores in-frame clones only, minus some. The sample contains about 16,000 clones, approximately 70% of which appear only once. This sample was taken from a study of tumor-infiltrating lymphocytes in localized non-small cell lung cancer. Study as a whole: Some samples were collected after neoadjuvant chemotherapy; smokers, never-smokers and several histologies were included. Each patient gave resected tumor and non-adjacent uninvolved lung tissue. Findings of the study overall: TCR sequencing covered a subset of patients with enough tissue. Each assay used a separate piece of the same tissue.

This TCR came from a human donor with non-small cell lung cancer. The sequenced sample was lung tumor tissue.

Written as DNA, the CDR3 is TGCGCCAGCAGCCCCCCAGTTGCAACTAATGAAAAACTGTTTTTT. It specifies CASSPPVATNEKLFF. J is TRBJ1-4 and V is TRBV4-1; D is unresolved. The CDR3 runs to 15 residues. The V end was cut by 4 bases, the J end by 0 bases, with 9 bases between. Germline loops: CDR1 MGHRA, CDR2 YSYEKL.